This T cell receptor beta chain was captured by sequencing in a study of CD8 T cells in Susac syndrome. Study-wide results and limits: As the study acknowledged, the number of individuals who were part of its TCR sequencing and HLA analysis was relatively small.

In regard to this clonotype: Its target is not known.

TEMRA cells were FACS-enriched and CD8+ and CD4+ T cells negatively isolated. Germline-derived CDR1 and CDR2 are DFQATT and SNEGSKA (reference sequence). CDR3 length equals 11 residues. Reverse transcription of about 0.5 to 1 ug RNA used random hexamers. TCR beta CDR3 was amplified by immunoSEQ multiplex PCR. This amplification extended across 54 Vbeta and 13 Jbeta segments. TCRdb independently ran MiXCR on the immunoSEQ multiplex PCR reads; one entry per CDR3 protein. The top ten clones hold around 0.22% of a sample with 130,000 or so distinct CDR3 sequences, about 90% of them seen once. This chain links TRBV20-1 with TRBJ1-1; D gene uncertain. The sequenced sample was CD8+ T cells from PBMCs. This sequence was found in a human donor with multiple sclerosis. CDR3 bases: TGCGGCTACCCAGGGAACACTGAAGCTTTCTTT. It is translated as CGYPGNTEAFF.